This T cell receptor (beta chain) was sequenced for a study of T cells in Graves' hyperthyroidism and ophthalmopathy. This clonotype has ten or more counts. RNA transcripts yielded amplified TCR beta CDR3 regions. The study used the HTBI primer set for a first-round RT-PCR of the TCR CDR3. TCRdb reprocessed the multiplex PCR reads via MiXCR and lists one record per CDR3 protein. The data show more than 100,000 distinct CDR3 sequences, less than 55% seen once. This CDR3 region has 13 residues. Trimming removed 5 bases from V and 5 bases from J, with 12 bases in between. Germline CDR1 reads MRHNA; CDR2 reads SNTAGT.

This sequence was found in a man in his forties with Graves' hyperthyroidism. The sequenced material came from blood. This chain joins TRBV6-4 and TRBJ2-5; D may match TRBD1 or TRBD2 (5 bases each). The CDR3 sequence: CASSQGPLETQYF. CDR3 DNA sequence: TGTGCCAGCAGTCAGGGACCCTTGGAGACCCAGTACTTC.